This T cell receptor (beta chain) was sequenced for a study of radiotherapy plus CTLA-4 blockade in lung cancer. The germline V gene encodes CDR1 KGHSH and CDR2 LQKENI. V shed 2 bases and J 6 bases; nucleotides not matched to a gene: 4. There are 15 residues in the CDR3. Assay used: immunoSEQ multiplex PCR; TCRdb lists only in-frame clones, some missing. Counted here are more than 55,000 clones, roughly 80% occurring once; the ten biggest clones make up approximately 17%. The source of this sequence is a human donor with non-small cell lung cancer who had a complete response to radiotherapy plus ipilimumab. The chain combines TRBV18 with TRBJ2-1; 10 bases are a match to TRBD1. This sample comprised peripheral blood, obtained from a patient treated with radiotherapy plus ipilimumab. The CDR3 here is CASSPGGQGGNEQFF. The DNA for the CDR3 is TGTGCCAGCTCACCAGGTGGACAGGGGGGCAATGAGCAGTTCTTC.